One and the same sample provided the 27 T cell receptor beta chains below, sequenced in a study of T cell responses to AZD1222 COVID-19 vaccine. Libraries were prepared by immunoSEQ multiplex PCR; TCRdb keeps only in-frame clonotypes and omits some of them. This table has approximately 110,000 clones, around 92% appearing once. This specimen consisted of peripheral blood, obtained on day 0 of AZD1222 vaccination. These receptors were collected from an adult in good health.

The chain uses TRBV28 and TRBJ2-3, with 7 bases fitting TRBD1. With 5 bases clipped from V and 2 bases from J, the junction kept 13 bases outside the gene matches. The CDR3 is 17 residues long. CDR1 and CDR2 (germline): MDHEN, SYDVKM. The CDR3 nucleotides read TGTGCCAGCAGTCCAACCTCCGGGACAGTAAACACAGATACGCAGTATTTT. Amino acid sequence: CASSPTSGTVNTDTQYF.

This clone was counted a few times. The J gene is TRBJ2-2, the V gene TRBV5-1, with D possibly TRBD2 on 6 matching bases. The germline V gene has CDR1 SGHRS and CDR2 YFSETQ. The CDR3 runs to 14 residues. The V and J ends lost 1 base and 5 bases respectively, with 9 bases between them. This chain's CDR3 is CASSLWGETGELFF. CDR3 DNA: TGCGCCAGCAGCTTGTGGGGGGAAACCGGGGAGCTGTTTTTT. Supplemented by reference TRBV5-1 and TRBJ2-2, the full variable domain reads KAGVTQTPRYLIKTRGQQVTLSCSPISGHRSVSWYQQTPGQGLQFLFEYFSETQRNKGNFPGRFSGRQFSNSRSEMNVSTLELGDSALYLCASSLWGETGELFFGEGSRLTVL.

The chain couples TRBV19 to TRBJ1-6, with 7 bases fitting TRBD1. With V trimmed by 5 bases and J by 4 bases, 8 bases remained unmatched. This CDR3 has 16 residues. CDR1 and CDR2 from the germline V gene are LNHDA and SQIVND (reference sequence). CDR3 protein: CASSGRWDSYNSPLHF. CDR3 coding DNA: TGTGCCAGTAGTGGACGATGGGACAGTTATAATTCACCCCTCCACTTT.

The rearrangement uses TRBV5-1 and TRBJ2-1, with 9 bases fitting TRBD1. The germline gives CDR1 SGHRS, CDR2 YFSETQ. V lost 4 bases and J lost 7; bases outside the gene matches: 12. The length of the CDR3 is 16 residues. CDR3 coding DNA: TGCGCCAGCAGCCCCTCCGGGGACAGGGTTCGGAATGAGCAGTTCTTC. Its protein product is CASSPSGDRVRNEQFF.

CDR3 sequence: CASSLETQETQYF. The CDR3 nucleotides read TGTGCCAGCAGCCTAGAAACCCAAGAGACCCAGTACTTC. The genes are TRBV6-5 and TRBJ2-5; no reliable D call. Germline CDR1 MNHEY, CDR2 SVGAGI. The ends were cut back, 6 bases at V and 1 base at J, with 9 bases in the middle. The CDR3 has 13 residues.

This chain connects TRBV20-1 to TRBJ2-2, with D uncertain. This CDR3 contains 11 residues. Germline V gene data show CDR1 as DFQATT and CDR2 as SNEGSKA (reference sequence). V was trimmed by 6 bases and J by 6 bases, leaving 8 bases between them. The chain's CDR3 is CSAARAGELFF. DNA of the CDR3: TGCAGTGCCGCTAGAGCCGGGGAGCTGTTTTTT.

CDR3 in amino acids: CAWSVLGLGYTF. The CDR3 coding sequence is TGTGCCTGGAGTGTACTGGGGCTTGGCTACACCTTC. This chain uses TRBV30 with TRBJ1-2, with D perhaps TRBD1 (5 bases). V gave up 0 bases and J gave up 7 bases, with 9 bases separating them. The CDR3 is 12 amino acids. Germline V gives CDR1 GTSNPN, CDR2 SVGIG (reference sequence).

The V call is TRBV25-1, the J call TRBJ1-2, with D tentatively TRBD1 (5 bases). The CDR3 spans 13 residues. Trimming left V 2 bases short and J 4 bases short, with 8 bases between. CDR1 and CDR2 (germline): MGHDK, SYGVNS. This CDR3 reads CASSEEGFYGYTF. CDR3 bases: TGTGCCAGCAGTGAAGAGGGGTTCTATGGCTACACCTTC.

J is TRBJ2-1 and V is TRBV3-1 (or the pseudogene TRBV3-2); 9 bases are a match to TRBD2. Germline loops: CDR1 LGHDT, CDR2 YNNKEL (reference sequence). The CDR3 contains 15 residues. The V and J ends lost 1 base and 9 bases, in that order; junction bases with no gene match: 7. The CDR3 reads CASSQVGAGGGEQFF. DNA of the CDR3: TGTGCCAGCAGCCAAGTAGGGGCGGGAGGGGGTGAGCAGTTCTTC.

V usage is TRBV5-1 and J usage is TRBJ2-7, with 9 bases matching TRBD1. Germline values: CDR1 SGHRS, CDR2 YFSETQ. This CDR3 contains 15 residues. V lost 2 bases and J lost 3; bases outside the gene matches: 6. The CDR3 DNA reads TGCGCCAGCAGCTTATCTCCGGGACAGGGCTACGAGCAGTACTTC. Protein sequence: CASSLSPGQGYEQYF.

This chain connects TRBV4-2 to TRBJ1-5; D unclear. CDR1 and CDR2 from the germline V gene are LGHNA and YNFKEQ. This CDR3 contains 18 residues. V gave up 0 bases and J gave up 1 base, with 16 bases separating them. The CDR3 is CASSQDLSPLASNQPQHF. The DNA for the CDR3 is TGTGCCAGCAGCCAAGATTTATCACCTTTGGCGAGCAATCAGCCCCAGCATTTT.

This clone was observed a few times. The chain is built from TRBV6-6 and TRBJ1-1; a possible D gene is TRBD1 (5 bases). V was shortened by 7 bases and J by 6 bases, with 18 bases between the two germline ends. CDR1 is MNHNY and CDR2 is SVGAGI in the germline V gene (reference sequence). This CDR3 is built from 14 residues. The CDR3 here is CASIQHVGAAEAFF. The CDR3 DNA sequence: TGTGCCAGCATACAACACGTTGGGGCTGCTGAAGCTTTCTTT.

CDR3 residues: CASSPNPPGQAFEQYF. CDR3 sequence (DNA): TGTGCCAGCTCACCAAACCCCCCGGGACAGGCGTTCGAGCAGTACTTC. The gene calls are TRBV18 and TRBJ2-7; 8 bases are a match to TRBD1. The CDR3 sequence is 16 residues long. J was trimmed by 6 bases and V by 2 bases; bases with no gene match: 12. Germline V gives CDR1 KGHSH, CDR2 LQKENI.

The chain employs TRBV10-3 and TRBJ1-1, with D unresolved. Germline assignment: CDR1 ENHRY and CDR2 SYGVKD. This CDR3 is built from 14 residues. Between the trimmed V and J ends, which lost 6 bases and 6 bases, there was a span of 17 bases. The CDR3 DNA reads TGTGCCATCAGGGTCGGAAACCAACCCCCTGAAGCTTTCTTT. It is translated as CAIRVGNQPPEAFF.

This chain links TRBV19 with TRBJ1-5, with TRBD1 matching 11 bases. CDR3 size: 16 residues. Trimming cost V 1 base and J 3 bases; bases outside gene matches: 2. CDR1 is LNHDA, CDR2 SQIVND, per germline (reference sequence). CDR3 sequence (DNA): TGTGCCAGTAGTATAGGGGACAGGGGGACCAATCAGCCCCAGCATTTT. Protein: CASSIGDRGTNQPQHF.

The V call is TRBV6-1, the J call TRBJ1-4; D call uncertain. The CDR3 is 15 amino acids. V lost 2 bases to trimming and J lost 6 bases, with 13 bases between them. Per the germline V gene, CDR1 is MNHNS and CDR2 is SASEGT. Here the CDR3 reads CASSEFGVPDEKLFF. CDR3 in DNA: TGTGCCAGCAGTGAATTTGGGGTTCCGGATGAAAAACTGTTTTTT.

The chain uses TRBV5-1 and TRBJ1-6; D call uncertain. Trimming removed 0 bases at V and 3 bases at J, with 4 bases between. Looked up from germline, CDR1 is SGHRS and CDR2 is YFSETQ. The CDR3 totals 14 residues. The chain's CDR3 is CASSLEGYNSPLHF. The CDR3 DNA sequence: TGCGCCAGCAGCTTGGAGGGCTATAATTCACCCCTCCACTTT.

This chain connects TRBV5-1 to TRBJ1-6; D is perhaps TRBD1 (6 bases). Trimming stripped 3 bases from V and 4 bases from J, with 17 bases between. The CDR3 extends over 17 amino acids. Germline V CDR1 and CDR2: SGHRS, YFSETQ. As DNA, the CDR3 is TGCGCCAGCAGCTCCTTTTCCGACAGGCTGTATAATTCACCCCTCCACTTT. This sequence encodes CASSSFSDRLYNSPLHF.

The V gene is TRBV6-5, the J gene TRBJ1-1, with D maybe TRBD1 (6 bases). The CDR3 is 15 amino acids. V lost 0 bases and J lost 5, with 13 bases in between. Germline assignment: CDR1 MNHEY and CDR2 SVGAGI. CDR3 region: CASSYSGTRMTEAFF. For the CDR3, the DNA is TGTGCCAGCAGTTACTCCGGGACAAGGATGACTGAAGCTTTCTTT.

This chain connects TRBV9 to TRBJ2-3; D is ambiguous. The germline V and J ends were trimmed by 0 bases and 3 bases, with 11 bases remaining between them. The CDR3 consists of 15 residues. Per the germline V gene, CDR1 is SGDLS and CDR2 is YYNGEE. The CDR3, as DNA: TGTGCCAGCAGCGTAGATTTGGTGAGGACAGATACGCAGTATTTT. The encoded protein is CASSVDLVRTDTQYF.

The chain uses TRBV28 and TRBJ1-1, with D perhaps TRBD1 (6 bases). Trimming removed 3 bases from V and 2 bases from J, with 13 bases in between. The CDR3 runs 15 residues. In germline, CDR1 is MDHEN, CDR2 SYDVKM. Here the CDR3 reads CASSFAGDPNTEAFF. DNA for the CDR3: TGTGCCAGCAGTTTTGCAGGGGATCCCAACACTGAAGCTTTCTTT.

This rearrangement joins TRBV5-4 to TRBJ2-1, with 8 bases matching TRBD2. CDR3 size: 16 residues. J lost 2 bases, V lost 0 bases, and 4 bases had no gene match. CDR1 SGHNT and CDR2 YYREEE come from the germline V gene (reference sequence). CDR3: CASSLEGREAYNEQFF. The CDR3 DNA sequence: TGTGCCAGCAGCTTGGAGGGGCGGGAGGCCTACAATGAGCAGTTCTTC.

The V gene is TRBV5-6, the J gene TRBJ2-3; D may correspond to TRBD1 or TRBD2 (6 bases each). The CDR3 is made up of 16 amino acids. V was cut by 3 bases and J by 4 bases, with 18 bases left in between. Germline CDR1 is SGHDT and CDR2 is YYEEEE. The CDR3 loop is CASSWDLGGVSDTQYF. The CDR3 DNA reads as TGTGCCAGCAGCTGGGATTTGGGGGGCGTATCAGATACGCAGTATTTT.

The chain combines TRBV2 with TRBJ1-1; TRBD1 agrees at 7 bases. The CDR3 extends over 13 amino acids. CDR1 and CDR2 from the germline V gene are SNHLY and FYNNEI. V lost 6 bases and J lost 0; bases outside the gene matches: 1. The CDR3 region is CASRGQMNTEAFF. CDR3 coding DNA: TGTGCCAGCAGGGGACAGATGAACACTGAAGCTTTCTTT.

This clone was recorded once. The J gene is TRBJ1-2, the V gene TRBV6-4; D call uncertain. Germline-derived CDR1 and CDR2 are MRHNA and SNTAGT. V lost 5 bases, J lost 0 bases, and 13 bases lay in between. The CDR3 loop spans 15 amino acids. For the CDR3, the DNA is TGTGCCAGCAGTATCGAGGAGGGCCCTAACTATGGCTACACCTTC. This translates into CASSIEEGPNYGYTF.

The chain couples TRBV6-2 or TRBV6-3 to TRBJ2-3, with a tentative D call TRBD2 (6 bases). In germline, CDR1 is MNHEY, CDR2 SVGEGT. Trimming shortened V by 6 bases and J by 1 base, and 14 bases separated the two germline ends. The CDR3 sequence is 15 residues long. The CDR3 here is CASSLPTGGTDTQYF. As DNA, the CDR3 is TGTGCCAGCAGCCTCCCGACGGGGGGCACAGATACGCAGTATTTT.

This chain links TRBV18 with TRBJ1-5; D might be TRBD1 (5 bases). This CDR3 spans 14 amino acids. Trimming cost V 0 bases and J 6 bases, with 9 bases left between them. CDR1 is KGHSH and CDR2 is LQKENI in the germline V gene. The CDR3 loop reads CASSPPGVSQPQHF. The DNA of the CDR3 is TGTGCCAGCTCACCACCGGGGGTCAGTCAGCCCCAGCATTTT.